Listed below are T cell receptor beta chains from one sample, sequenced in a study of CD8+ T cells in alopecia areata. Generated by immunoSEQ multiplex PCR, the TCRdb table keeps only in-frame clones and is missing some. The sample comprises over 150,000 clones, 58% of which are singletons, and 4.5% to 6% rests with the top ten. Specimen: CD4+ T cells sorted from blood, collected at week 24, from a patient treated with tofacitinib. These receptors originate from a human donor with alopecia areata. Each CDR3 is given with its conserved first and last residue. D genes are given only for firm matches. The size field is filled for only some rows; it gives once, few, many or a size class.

CASSQGPRTGGLGGYTF TGCGCCAGCAGCCAAGGGCCGCGGACAGGGGGCCTTGGCGGCTACACCTTC TRBV4-3 NA TRBJ1-2 TRBD1
CASSEGESRSNEQFF TGTGCCAGCAGTGAAGGGGAAAGCCGATCCAATGAGCAGTTCTTC TRBV25-1 few TRBJ2-1 NA
CASSKETGEDNQPQHF TGTGCCAGCAGCAAAGAGACAGGGGAAGACAATCAGCCCCAGCATTTT TRBV21-1 NA TRBJ1-5 NA
CASSPLAASSPLHF TGTGCCAGCAGCCCCCTCGCGGCTTCATCACCCCTCCACTTT TRBV7-2 NA TRBJ1-6 NA
CAWSPGHEETQYF TGTGCCTGGAGTCCGGGACACGAAGAGACCCAGTACTTC TRBV30 NA TRBJ2-5 NA
CSVDIGYTF TGCAGCGTTGACATAGGCTACACCTTC TRBV29-1 NA TRBJ1-2 NA
CASSLDRGPYNEQFF TGTGCCAGCAGCCTAGACAGGGGGCCTTACAATGAGCAGTTCTTC TRBV5-4 NA TRBJ2-1 TRBD1
CASSADGTADGELFF TGTGCCAGCAGCGCCGACGGGACAGCCGACGGGGAGCTGTTTTTT TRBV9 NA TRBJ2-2 TRBD1
CSAEKIGGGNEQFF TGCAGCGCCGAAAAAATTGGGGGTGGGAATGAGCAGTTCTTC TRBV29-1 few TRBJ2-1 NA
CASSLGTSGGQETQYF TGTGCCAGCAGCCTGGGGACTAGCGGGGGACAAGAGACCCAGTACTTC TRBV7-2 NA TRBJ2-5 TRBD2
CASSPRLSSYEQYF TGTGCCAGCAGCCCGAGACTGAGTTCCTACGAGCAGTACTTC TRBV11-2 NA TRBJ2-7 NA
CASSDRVGGETQYF TGTGCCAGCAGTGATAGGGTCGGAGGGGAGACCCAGTACTTC TRBV25-1 NA TRBJ2-5 NA
CASSRRDSGNTIYF TGTGCCAGCAGCCGCAGGGACTCTGGAAACACCATATATTTT TRBV5-6 NA TRBJ1-3 NA
CASSVATGTRDATDTQYF TGTGCCAGCAGCGTAGCTACCGGGACTAGGGACGCCACAGATACGCAGTATTTT TRBV9 NA TRBJ2-3 TRBD2
CSVGLTGELFF TGCAGCGTTGGACTCACCGGGGAGCTGTTTTTT TRBV29-1 NA TRBJ2-2 NA
CASSPDYGYTF TGTGCCAGCAGCCCAGACTATGGCTACACCTTC TRBV7-3 NA TRBJ1-2 NA
CSVNPNTNTEAFF TGCAGCGTTAATCCAAACACGAACACTGAAGCTTTCTTT TRBV29-1 few TRBJ1-1 NA
CASSQSSTEETQYF TGCGCCAGCAGTCAATCGTCGACAGAAGAGACCCAGTACTTC TRBV23-1 NA TRBJ2-5 NA
CASSLGGTQKGYTF TGTGCCAGCAGTTTGGGGGGGACGCAGAAAGGCTACACCTTC TRBV7-2 NA TRBJ1-2 NA
CAWSDKGWGNEQFF TGTGCCTGGAGTGATAAGGGTTGGGGGAATGAGCAGTTCTTC TRBV30 NA TRBJ2-1 NA
CSVNGLAGATDTQYF TGCAGCGTCAACGGACTAGCGGGAGCCACAGATACGCAGTATTTT TRBV29-1 NA TRBJ2-3 TRBD2
CASSPTGMNEQFF TGTGCCAGCTCACCGACAGGGATGAATGAGCAGTTCTTC TRBV18 once TRBJ2-1 TRBD1
CASSYKGGDTQYF TGTGCCAGCAGCTACAAGGGGGGAGATACGCAGTATTTT TRBV7-3 NA TRBJ2-3 NA
CSASTATKNIQYF TGCAGCGCCTCCACGGCAACCAAAAACATTCAGTACTTC TRBV29-1 NA TRBJ2-4 NA
CAISVTGRFNYGYTF TGTGCCATCAGTGTGACAGGGCGTTTTAACTATGGCTACACCTTC TRBV10-3 NA TRBJ1-2 TRBD1
CASSPRGGNIETQYF TGTGCCAGCAGCCCCCGCGGGGGGAATATAGAGACCCAGTACTTC TRBV4-2 NA TRBJ2-5 TRBD2
CASSLEAILTEAFF TGCGCCAGCAGCTTGGAAGCGATTTTGACTGAAGCTTTCTTT TRBV5-1 NA TRBJ1-1 NA
CSVEEGRPTISHNEQFF TGCAGCGTTGAAGAAGGCAGGCCGACAATTAGCCACAATGAGCAGTTCTTC TRBV29-1 few TRBJ2-1 NA
CASSKGVGQPQHF TGTGCCAGCTCGAAGGGGGTTGGACAGCCCCAGCATTTT TRBV2 NA TRBJ1-5 NA